The rows below give T cell receptor beta chains drawn from one sample of a study of shared clonotypes between healthy human individuals. Assay: immunoSEQ multiplex PCR; the TCRdb copy retains only in-frame clones and omits some. Among about 2.3 million clones listed, over 85% were seen once. The sequenced sample was naive CD4+ T cells from PBMCs. Receptor source: a man aged 18 to 30 in good health. Some clones in this sample may be carry-over from other donors' samples. The CDR3 runs from the conserved cysteine through the conserved F or W.

>TRBJ2-1|TRBV14|13
CASSRAPLEEQFF
>TRBJ1-1|TRBV30|12
CAWGTVGSEAFF
>TRBJ1-1|TRBV2|10
CASSVREAFF
>TRBJ2-7|TRBV5-1|14
CASSLTRQGYEQYF
>TRBJ2-3|TRBV9|15
CASSAGSGIRDTQYF
>TRBJ1-2|TRBV5-1|16
CASSSRTDRGFRGYTF
>TRBJ2-1|TRBV14|15
CASSYLAGNYNEQFF
>TRBJ2-3|TRBV7-2|15
CASSGPGGDRGTQYF
>TRBJ2-7|TRBV2|13
CASRVAGVGEQYF
>TRBJ2-1|TRBV19|21
CASSPNRGWTGGTFVNNEQFF
>TRBJ2-4|TRBV6-1|15
CASSEKGPGSNIQYF
>TRBJ1-1|TRBV10-3|17
CAISESLRLAGTAEAFF
>TRBJ2-7|TRBV18|13
CASSRQGANEQYF
>TRBJ1-4|TRBV23-1|13
CASSHGGVEKLFF
>TRBJ2-3|TRBV11-2|15
CASSLVAGAIDTQYF
>TRBJ1-5|TRBV19|16
CASSVGTALGHQPQHF
>TRBJ1-5|TRBV27|15
CASRGQGLADQPQHF
>TRBJ2-2|TRBV14|16
CASSQGRHANTGELFF
>TRBJ1-2|TRBV6-1|11
CAGTGGYGYTF
>TRBJ1-2|TRBV5-1|18
CASSLTMFADVGFYGYTF
>TRBJ1-4|TRBV2|13
CASSIIGNEKLFF